This T cell receptor beta chain was captured by sequencing in a study of breast tumors, draining lymph nodes, adjacent tissues. TCRdb recomputed calls from the multiplex PCR reads with MiXCR, one row per CDR3 protein. The profile shows fewer than 250,000 distinct CDR3 sequences, about 30% of them singletons. This clonotype was picked up many times. Breast cancer patients provided tissue from their axillary draining lymph nodes. This clonotype was sampled from a female donor with breast cancer. Some clones in this sample may be carry-over from other donors' samples. Sequencing used axillary lymph node tissue.

The CDR3 DNA reads TGTGCCAGTAGTAAAACAGCTAACTATGGCTACACCTTC. It is translated as CASSKTANYGYTF. The chain joins TRBV19 to TRBJ1-2, with D uncertain. Germline CDR1 is LNHDA and CDR2 is SQIVND (reference sequence). The CDR3 consists of 13 residues. The V end was cut by 4 bases, the J end by 0 bases, with 6 bases between. The whole variable domain, filled in from reference TRBV19 and TRBJ1-2, reads DGGITQSPKYLFRKEGQNVTLSCEQNLNHDAMYWYRQDPGQGLRLIYYSQIVNDFQKGDIAEGYSVSREKKESFPLTVTSAQKNPTAFYLCASSKTANYGYTFGSGTRLTVV.